This T cell receptor beta chain was recovered during a study of radiation and T cells in renal cell carcinoma. Trimming took 3 bases from V and 0 from J, leaving 16 bases between them. This CDR3 region has 17 residues. Per germline, CDR1 WSHSY and CDR2 SAAADI. Clones were read by immunoSEQ multiplex PCR, and TCRdb kept only the in-frame ones, dropping some. The sample lists roughly 13,000 clones; about 61% were seen once. The study, taken as a whole, reports: Intratumoral heterogeneity was not captured in these 0.95 to 1 g regions.

Note on this clone: The antigen remains undetermined.

Treatment indicated: treatment-naive control, cytoreductive nephrectomy. J is TRBJ2-3 and V is TRBV10-2, with TRBD2 as a possible D gene (7 bases). Sequences were derived from tumor tissue, sampled from a patient whose treatment was nephrectomy without radiotherapy. The source is a woman over 75 with renal cell carcinoma. CDR3 sequence (DNA): TGCGCCAGCAGTGAAAGGGGGGGGCCCCCTAGCACAGATACGCAGTATTTT. Encoded protein: CASSERGGPPSTDTQYF.